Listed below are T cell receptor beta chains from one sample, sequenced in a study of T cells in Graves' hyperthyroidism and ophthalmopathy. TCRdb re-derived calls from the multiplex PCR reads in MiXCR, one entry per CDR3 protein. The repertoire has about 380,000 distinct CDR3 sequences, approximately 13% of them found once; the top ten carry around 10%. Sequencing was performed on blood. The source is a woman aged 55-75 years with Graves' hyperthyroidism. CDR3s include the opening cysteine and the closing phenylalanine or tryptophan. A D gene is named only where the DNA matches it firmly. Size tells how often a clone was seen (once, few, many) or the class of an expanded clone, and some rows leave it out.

TGCAGTGCTACCGATAGCGGGTGGATCAATGAGCAGTTCTTC	CSATDSGWINEQFF	TRBD2	TRBV20-1	few	14	TRBJ2-1
TGTGCCAGCAGTGAGCGGGCTCGGGGTGCCTACGAGCAGTACTTC	CASSERARGAYEQYF	.	TRBV2	many	15	TRBJ2-7
TGTGCCAGCAGCTTTCTAGGGACAGGGGGTGTTGGCTACACCTTC	CASSFLGTGGVGYTF	TRBD1	TRBV7-9	many	15	TRBJ1-2
TGTGCCTGGAGTGTCCGCGGGACGTTGTTCTCTGGAAACACCATATATTTT	CAWSVRGTLFSGNTIYF	.	TRBV30	few	17	TRBJ1-3
TGCGCCAGCAGCTCTTTAGCGGGAGCGAAAACCGGGGAGCTGTTTTTT	CASSSLAGAKTGELFF	TRBD2	TRBV11-1	.	16	TRBJ2-2
TGCGCCAGCAGCCGCACGCGGGGGGACACTGAAGCTTTCTTT	CASSRTRGDTEAFF	.	TRBV5-1	many	14	TRBJ1-1
TGCAGTGCTAGAGGACTACTCACCTACAATGAGCAGTTCTTC	CSARGLLTYNEQFF	.	TRBV20-1	many	14	TRBJ2-1
TGCGCCAGCAGCTTGGGAGAACAGGGGAACTACGAGCAGTACTTC	CASSLGEQGNYEQYF	TRBD1	TRBV5-1	.	15	TRBJ2-7
TGTGCCAGCAGCTTAGAGGTTGGCTCCTACAATGAGCAGTTCTTC	CASSLEVGSYNEQFF	.	TRBV11-2	many	15	TRBJ2-1
TGCGCCAGCAGCCAAGGTACAGGATCCGCCACAGATACGCAGTATTTT	CASSQGTGSATDTQYF	.	TRBV4-1	many	16	TRBJ2-3
TGTGCCATCAGTGAGCGGGTTGGTCTGAACACCGGGGAGCTGTTTTTT	CAISERVGLNTGELFF	.	TRBV10-3	few	16	TRBJ2-2
TGTGCCAGCAGCCAGCCTGGAAGGGCGGGCGAGCAGTACTTC	CASSQPGRAGEQYF	.	TRBV3-1	many	14	TRBJ2-7
TGTGCCAGCAGTCAACCCGGACAGGTCGGCCAGCCCCAGCATTTT	CASSQPGQVGQPQHF	TRBD1	TRBV28	many	15	TRBJ1-5
TGTGCCAGCAGCTTAACCGGACAGGGAATCGGCTACACCTTC	CASSLTGQGIGYTF	TRBD1	TRBV11-2	many	14	TRBJ1-2
TGTGCCAGCAGTTTATCCGGGGATTTTGAAAAACTGTTTTTT	CASSLSGDFEKLFF	.	TRBV27	.	14	TRBJ1-4
TGTGCCAGCAGCTTAGAGCAGTCTGGAAACACCATATATTTT	CASSLEQSGNTIYF	.	TRBV7-9	few	14	TRBJ1-3
TGCAGTGCTAGCAGTAGCGGGGGACCGGAAACCCAGTACTTC	CSASSSGGPETQYF	TRBD2	TRBV20-1	many	14	TRBJ2-5
TGTGCCAGCAGTTCGGCCGGGACGGGCGAGCAGTACTTC	CASSSAGTGEQYF	.	TRBV7-8	few	13	TRBJ2-7
TGTGCCAGCAGCCCGCCGACAGGGAGGCTAAAGCAGTTCTTC	CASSPPTGRLKQFF	.	TRBV7-9	many	14	TRBJ2-1
TGTGCCAGCTCACCTGGGCAGGGCGACTATGGCTACACCTTC	CASSPGQGDYGYTF	.	TRBV18	many	14	TRBJ1-2
TGTGCCGGCAAGAGGATCTTCTCGGAGACCCAGTACTTC	CAGKRIFSETQYF	.	TRBV5-5	.	13	TRBJ2-5
TGTGCCAGCACGGAAACTAGCAATCAGCCCCAGCATTTT	CASTETSNQPQHF	.	TRBV2	many	13	TRBJ1-5
TGTGCCAGCAGTCCCCGGGGAATTTACAATGAGCAGTACTTC	CASSPRGIYNEQYF	.	TRBV12-3/TRBV12-4	.	14	TRBJ2-7
TGTGCCAGCAGCTTAGCGTATGGAGCGGGACACGGGGCCAACGTCCTGACTTTC	CASSLAYGAGHGANVLTF	.	TRBV7-9	once	18	TRBJ2-6
TGTGCCACCAGTACCGGGACTAGACCTACCGGGGAGCTGTTTTTT	CATSTGTRPTGELFF	TRBD2	TRBV24-1	few	15	TRBJ2-2
TGTGCCAGCAGCCGCGGGCAGGGGGAGCAGTACTTC	CASSRGQGEQYF	.	TRBV3-1	.	12	TRBJ2-7
TGCGCCAGCTTAGCGGGAGGCAACTCCTACAATGAGCAGTTCTTC	CASLAGGNSYNEQFF	TRBD2	TRBV5-1	many	15	TRBJ2-1
TGCAGTGGAGAGGACAGGCTGGGAAATGAGCAGTTCTTC	CSGEDRLGNEQFF	TRBD1	TRBV20-1	many	13	TRBJ2-1
TGTGCCAGCAGCGCACAGGGTAGTGAGCAGTTCTTC	CASSAQGSEQFF	.	TRBV3-1	many	12	TRBJ2-1
TGCAGCGCTGAATGGGCTAGCGGGAGTATAGATACGCAGTATTTT	CSAEWASGSIDTQYF	TRBD2	TRBV29-1	many	15	TRBJ2-3
TGCAGTGCTGGCGATTGGGGGACCCAGTACTTC	CSAGDWGTQYF	.	TRBV20-1	many	11	TRBJ2-5
TGTGCCAGCAATAGCGGGAAAGGCATTCAGTACTTC	CASNSGKGIQYF	TRBD2	TRBV2	many	12	TRBJ2-4